A single sample is the source of the 32 T cell receptor beta chains below, sequenced in a study of technical replicates of blood from a few donors. Clones were sequenced by immunoSEQ multiplex PCR, and TCRdb holds only the in-frame ones, with some missing. The sample holds 70,000 to 85,000 clones, 92% seen once. The material sequenced was T cells isolated from PBMCs. The receptor source for this set is a human donor in good health.

The V and J genes are TRBV6-5 and TRBJ2-7; 7 nucleotides agree with TRBD1. V lost 10 bases and J lost 6; bases outside the gene matches: 9. The CDR3 runs to 12 residues. The germline V gene encodes CDR1 MNHEY and CDR2 SVGAGI. CDR3 DNA: TGTGCCACCGGGACAGAGAGCGTCGAGCAGTACTTC. This translates into CATGTESVEQYF.

DNA of the CDR3: TGTGCCTGTTGGGACAGTCTAATAGGGACCCAGTACTTC. Its translation: CACWDSLIGTQYF. The V gene is TRBV30, the J gene TRBJ2-5, with TRBD1 matching 7 bases. Germline-derived CDR1 and CDR2 are GTSNPN and SVGIG (reference sequence). V lost 6 bases, J lost 7 bases, and 11 bases stayed unmatched. CDR3 size: 13 residues.

V usage is TRBV5-4 and J usage is TRBJ1-2, with TRBD1 identical over 9 bases. The germline CDR1 and CDR2 sequences are SGHNT and YYREEE (reference sequence). The CDR3 spans 16 residues. The ends lost 4 bases at V and 8 bases at J; junction bases unmatched: 15. DNA for the CDR3: TGTGCCAGCAGCCCGGCCAGGGACAGGGCGTATTACGGCTACACCTTC. Translated, it gives CASSPARDRAYYGYTF.

The gene calls are TRBV4-1 and TRBJ2-7; D perhaps matches TRBD2 (6 bases). Germline V gene lookup returns CDR1 MGHRA and CDR2 YSYEKL. The CDR3 is made up of 15 amino acids. Trimming took 2 bases from V and 1 from J, leaving 12 bases between them. The CDR3 coding sequence is TGCGCCAGCAGCCAATATACGGGAGTTTCCTACGAGCAGTACTTC. Its translation is CASSQYTGVSYEQYF.

The chain uses TRBV9 and TRBJ1-5; 8 bases line up with TRBD1. CDR1 and CDR2 (germline): SGDLS, YYNGEE. V was clipped by 4 bases and J by 0 bases; unmatched bases: 3. The CDR3 contains 15 residues. CDR3 sequence reads: CASSPGGSSNQPQHF. The CDR3 DNA sequence: TGTGCCAGCAGCCCAGGGGGCTCTAGCAATCAGCCCCAGCATTTT.

The count of this clone is one. The rearrangement links TRBV28 to TRBJ2-3; 7 positions match TRBD2. The CDR3 has 16 residues. Germline trimming cut 2 bases from V and 2 bases from J; bases unmatched to any gene: 7. Germline CDR1 is MDHEN and CDR2 is SYDVKM. The CDR3 reads CASSLLAEATTDTQYF. Written as DNA, the CDR3 is TGTGCCAGCAGTTTACTAGCGGAGGCTACCACAGATACGCAGTATTTT. The variable domain in full, completed from reference TRBV28 and TRBJ2-3, reads DVKVTQSSRYLVKRTGEKVFLECVQDMDHENMFWYRQDPGLGLRLIYFSYDVKMKEKGDIPEGYSVSREKKERFSLILESASTNQTSMYLCASSLLAEATTDTQYFGPGTRLTVL.

The genes are TRBV7-2 and TRBJ2-1, with TRBD2 identical over 10 bases. The CDR3 spans 18 residues. With 5 bases clipped from V and 9 bases from J, the junction kept 19 bases outside the gene matches. Germline CDR1 reads SGHTA; CDR2 reads FQGNSA. In nucleotides, the CDR3 is TGTGCCAGCAGCCCCTCGCTAGCGGGAGAGGGGTCCCACGGTGAGCAGTTCTTC. It codes for CASSPSLAGEGSHGEQFF.

The chain links TRBV30 to TRBJ2-7, with D unclear. CDR1 and CDR2 from the germline V gene are GTSNPN and SVGIG (reference sequence). The V end was cut by 5 bases, the J end by 7 bases, with 12 bases between. The CDR3 is made up of 11 amino acids. The CDR3 reads CAWEKAIEQYF. The CDR3 nucleotides are TGTGCCTGGGAAAAAGCTATTGAGCAGTACTTC.

This clone was seen a few times. The chain uses TRBV4-3 and TRBJ1-1; 7 bases map to TRBD1. Germline assignment: CDR1 LGHNA and CDR2 YSLEER. Trimming removed 1 base from V and 4 bases from J; junction bases left unmatched: 3. The CDR3 runs 14 residues. The CDR3 is CASSQVSGGTEAFF. In DNA form, the CDR3 reads TGCGCCAGCAGCCAAGTGTCAGGGGGCACTGAAGCTTTCTTT.

The chain combines TRBV29-1 with TRBJ1-4; D is possibly TRBD1 (6 bases). The CDR3 extends over 12 amino acids. The V gene's germline CDR1 is SQVTM and CDR2 ANQGSEA. The V end was cut by 5 bases, the J end by 4 bases, with 8 bases between. The CDR3 DNA reads as TGCAGCGTTAGGGGGTATAATGAAAAACTGTTTTTT. This translates into CSVRGYNEKLFF. Together with reference TRBV29-1 and TRBJ1-4, the CDR3 gives the full variable domain: SAVISQKPSRDICQRGTSLTIQCQVDSQVTMMFWYRQQPGQSLTLIATANQGSEATYESGFVIDKFPISRPNLTFSTLTVSNMSPEDSSIYLCSVRGYNEKLFFGSGTQLSVL.

This clone is a singleton in its sample. The chain's CDR3 is CASTKLRDFSTDTQYF. The CDR3 coding sequence is TGTGCCAGCACCAAACTGAGGGACTTCTCCACAGATACGCAGTATTTT. The J gene is TRBJ2-3, the V gene TRBV7-8, with a tentative D call TRBD2 (6 bases). V lost 7 bases and J lost 2, with 19 bases in between. The V gene's germline CDR1 is SGHVS and CDR2 FQNEAQ. CDR3 length: 16 amino acids. The variable domain in full, with the rest retrieved from reference TRBV7-8 and TRBJ2-3, is GAGVSQSPRYKVAKRGQDVALRCDPISGHVSLFWYQQALGQGPEFLTYFQNEAQLDKSGLPSDRFFAERPEGSVSTLKIQRTQQEDSAVYLCASTKLRDFSTDTQYFGPGTRLTVL.

The chain links TRBV25-1 to TRBJ2-3; 9 bases map to TRBD1. The CDR3 has 15 residues. J gave up 5 bases and V 1 base, and 4 bases lay outside the gene matches. Germline values: CDR1 MGHDK, CDR2 SYGVNS. The CDR3 nucleotides read TGTGCCAGCAGTGAATTTACAGGGGGCATAGATACGCAGTATTTT. Its translation: CASSEFTGGIDTQYF.

V gene TRBV28 combines with J gene TRBJ2-1; a possible D gene is TRBD1 (6 bases). The CDR3 consists of 14 residues. Looked up from germline, CDR1 is MDHEN and CDR2 is SYDVKM. The ends were cut back, 2 bases at V and 7 bases at J, with 12 bases in the middle. The CDR3 bases are TGTGCCAGCAGTTTAGGGGCAGGGGTGAATGAGCAGTTCTTC. Translated, it gives CASSLGAGVNEQFF.

This sequence joins TRBV18 and TRBJ2-1, with 10 bases matching TRBD2. V lost 5 bases and J lost 7; bases outside the gene matches: 5. CDR1 and CDR2 from the germline V gene are KGHSH and LQKENI. The CDR3 has 14 amino acids. CDR3 sequence (DNA): TGTGCCAGCTCAACTAGCGGGATTGGGAATGAGCAGTTCTTC. Residues: CASSTSGIGNEQFF.

The gene calls are TRBV11-3 and TRBJ2-7, with D possibly being TRBD1 (5 bases). From germline, CDR1 is SGHNT and CDR2 YENEEA. V lost 5 bases to trimming and J lost 6 bases, with 14 bases between them. The CDR3 runs to 13 residues. The CDR3 DNA is TGTGCCAGCAGCCTAGTCCAGGGAAGCGAGCAGTACTTC. Protein product: CASSLVQGSEQYF.

V gene TRBV4-3 combines with J gene TRBJ1-3, with no clear D. Germline CDR1 LGHNA, CDR2 YSLEER. V was cut by 3 bases and J by 0 bases, with 15 bases left in between. CDR3 length equals 17 residues. The CDR3 loop is CASSHLGGGSSGNTIYF. The CDR3 nucleotides read TGCGCCAGCAGCCATTTGGGAGGTGGGTCCTCTGGAAACACCATATATTTT.

The V and J genes are TRBV2 and TRBJ1-1; possibly TRBD1 for D (5 bases). V shed 8 bases and J shed 1 base, with 11 bases lying between them. Germline CDR1 and CDR2: SNHLY and FYNNEI. The CDR3 is 13 residues long. The CDR3 DNA is TGTGCCAGCGGGGGACTTGGGAACACTGAAGCTTTCTTT. Its translation: CASGGLGNTEAFF.

The rearrangement uses TRBV19 and TRBJ2-3, with 11 positions matching TRBD2. The ends lost 10 bases at V and 4 bases at J; junction bases unmatched: 10. Germline assignment: CDR1 LNHDA and CDR2 SQIVND (reference sequence). The CDR3 contains 15 residues. The CDR3 DNA sequence: TGTGCCATTTCGACTAGCGGGACGCGACCAGATACGCAGTATTTT. Translating gives CAISTSGTRPDTQYF.

This clone was seen only a few times. This chain uses TRBV15 with TRBJ2-7; D might be TRBD1 (6 bases). CDR3 size: 14 residues. The germline gives CDR1 LNHNV, CDR2 YYDKDF (reference sequence). Trimming left V 0 bases short and J 2 bases short, with 8 bases between. As DNA, the CDR3 is TGTGCCACCAGCAGAGACAGGGGCCCCTACGAGCAGTACTTC. This encodes CATSRDRGPYEQYF. Supplemented by reference TRBV15 and TRBJ2-7, the full variable domain reads DAMVIQNPRYQVTQFGKPVTLSCSQTLNHNVMYWYQQKSSQAPKLLFHYYDKDFNNEADTPDNFQSRRPNTSFCFLDIRSPGLGDTAMYLCATSRDRGPYEQYFGPGTRLTVT.

V is TRBV2 and J is TRBJ2-2, with 7 bases lining up with TRBD1. V was clipped by 8 bases and J by 5 bases; unmatched bases: 5. This CDR3 contains 13 residues. In germline, CDR1 is SNHLY, CDR2 FYNNEI. For the CDR3, the DNA is TGTGCCAGCCGAGGGACAGCTACCGGGGAGCTGTTTTTT. Translated, it gives CASRGTATGELFF. The whole variable domain, remainder taken from reference TRBV2 and TRBJ2-2, is EPEVTQTPSHQVTQMGQEVILRCVPISNHLYFYWYRQILGQKVEFLVSFYNNEISEKSEIFDDQFSVERPDGSNFTLKIRSTKLEDSAMYFCASRGTATGELFFGEGSRLTVL.

V gene TRBV7-3 combines with J gene TRBJ2-3; 7 bases map to TRBD1. This CDR3 has 13 amino acids. The germline V gene encodes CDR1 SGHTA and CDR2 FQGTGA. The V gene end was trimmed by 4 bases and the J gene end by 6 bases; junction bases not matched to a gene: 4. The CDR3 region has the DNA TGTGCCAGCAGCTCGGGACAGACCGATACGCAGTATTTT. Encoded protein: CASSSGQTDTQYF.

The chain uses TRBV7-9 and TRBJ2-7, with 8 bases matching TRBD1. Germline CDR1 is SEHNR and CDR2 is FQNEAQ (reference sequence). The CDR3 covers 15 residues. V lost 3 bases, J lost 3 bases, and 7 bases stayed unmatched. In DNA, the CDR3 is TGTGCCAGCAGCTTCCTGATTGGGACAGGCTACGAGCAGTACTTC. Amino acid sequence: CASSFLIGTGYEQYF.

The J gene is TRBJ2-3, the V gene TRBV6-4; 12 bases align to TRBD2. V lost 5 bases, J lost 6 bases, and 0 bases stayed unmatched. Germline loops: CDR1 MRHNA, CDR2 SNTAGT. The CDR3 has 13 residues. The CDR3 DNA reads TGTGCCAGCAGTACTAGCGGGAGGGATACGCAGTATTTT. Translated: CASSTSGRDTQYF.

The chain links TRBV5-6 to TRBJ2-4; possibly TRBD2 for D (5 bases). V was trimmed by 0 bases and J by 1 base, leaving 14 bases between them. The CDR3 sequence is 17 residues long. CDR1 and CDR2 (germline): SGHDT, YYEEEE. The CDR3 DNA follows: TGTGCCAGCAGCTTGGCGCCCGGGGATTTGGCCAAAAACATTCAGTACTTC. Translating gives CASSLAPGDLAKNIQYF.

The chain combines TRBV5-1 with TRBJ2-1, with 9 nucleotides matching TRBD2. Losses at the gene ends were 0 bases for V and 5 bases for J; bases not matched to a gene: 6. Germline V lookup: CDR1 SGHRS, CDR2 YFSETQ. The length of the CDR3 is 16 residues. CDR3 in amino acids: CASSLGGTSTNNEQFF. Written as DNA, the CDR3 is TGCGCCAGCAGCTTGGGAGGGACTAGCACAAACAATGAGCAGTTCTTC.

The V and J genes are TRBV4-1 and TRBJ2-1, with D maybe TRBD2 (5 bases). Between the trimmed V and J ends, which lost 2 bases and 9 bases, there was a span of 17 bases. The CDR3 extends over 15 amino acids. CDR1 and CDR2 from the germline V gene are MGHRA and YSYEKL. CDR3 DNA sequence: TGCGCCAGCAGCCAACTTACTAGAGGGAGCAGTGAGCAGTTCTTC. This sequence encodes CASSQLTRGSSEQFF.

The V call is TRBV5-1, the J call TRBJ2-2; D is ambiguous. With 0 bases removed from V and 2 bases from J, the gap between germline ends came to 5 bases. This CDR3 spans 14 amino acids. The germline CDR1 and CDR2 sequences are SGHRS and YFSETQ. CDR3 loop: CASSLDLNTGELFF. The CDR3 coding sequence is TGCGCCAGCAGCTTGGATCTTAACACCGGGGAGCTGTTTTTT.

This chain uses TRBV15 with TRBJ2-1; tentative D call: TRBD1 (5 bases). V lost 5 bases and J lost 2, with 13 bases in between. CDR1 LNHNV and CDR2 YYDKDF come from the germline V gene (reference sequence). There are 15 residues in the CDR3. The CDR3 sequence: CATSGLTGTYNEQFF. CDR3 DNA sequence: TGTGCCACCAGCGGGCTAACAGGAACCTACAATGAGCAGTTCTTC.

The chain is built from TRBV9 and TRBJ2-2; tentative D call: TRBD2 (5 bases). Trimming took 4 bases from V and 0 from J, leaving 10 bases between them. There are 15 residues in the CDR3. The germline V gene has CDR1 SGDLS and CDR2 YYNGEE. CDR3 bases: TGTGCCAGCAGCCCCCGGGAATCGAACACCGGGGAGCTGTTTTTT. Its translation: CASSPRESNTGELFF.

This chain uses TRBV23-1 with TRBJ1-1; TRBD1 is a possible D gene (6 bases). TRBV23-1 is an ORF; its function is uncertain. CDR3 size: 15 residues. V was pared by 8 bases and J by 3 bases, with 19 bases between. The CDR3 nucleotides read TGCGCCAGCGGCGAAACAGGGAAAGGTGACACTGAAGCTTTCTTT. It codes for CASGETGKGDTEAFF.

The rearrangement uses TRBV15 and TRBJ2-2; 14 bases align to TRBD2. Trimming removed 3 bases from V and 3 bases from J; junction bases left unmatched: 3. The CDR3 totals 17 residues. Germline CDR1 reads LNHNV; CDR2 reads YYDKDF (reference sequence). The CDR3 loop reads CATSRGTSGSDTGELFF. The CDR3 DNA reads TGTGCCACCAGCAGGGGGACTAGCGGGAGTGACACCGGGGAGCTGTTTTTT.

The V call is TRBV6-5, the J call TRBJ2-6; D remains ambiguous. The V gene lost 8 bases and the J gene lost 3 bases, with 5 bases spanning the gap. CDR1 is MNHEY, CDR2 SVGAGI, per germline. The CDR3 runs to 12 residues. Here the CDR3 DNA reads TGTGCCAGCTTCGGTGGGGCCAACGTCCTGACTTTC. It specifies CASFGGANVLTF.